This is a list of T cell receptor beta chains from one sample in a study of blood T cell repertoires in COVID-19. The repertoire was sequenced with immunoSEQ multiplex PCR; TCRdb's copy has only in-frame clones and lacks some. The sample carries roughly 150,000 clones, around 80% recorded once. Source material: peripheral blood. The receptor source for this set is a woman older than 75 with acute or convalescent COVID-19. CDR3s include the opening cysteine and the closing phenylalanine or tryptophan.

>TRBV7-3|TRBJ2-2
CASSRQGAGTGELFF
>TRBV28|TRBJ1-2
CASRSPGNYGYTF
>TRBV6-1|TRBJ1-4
CASSESLGQGAEKLFF
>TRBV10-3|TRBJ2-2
CAISERGTENTGELFF
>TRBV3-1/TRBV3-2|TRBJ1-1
CASSQGKRERTEAFF
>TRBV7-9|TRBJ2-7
CASSPRTRGRGEQYF
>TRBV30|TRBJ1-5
CAWSVATGQPQHF
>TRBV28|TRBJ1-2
CASSLGGGQGFLLDGYTF
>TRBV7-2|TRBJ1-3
CASSLRTAGNTIYF
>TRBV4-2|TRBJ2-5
CASSLARGREWETQYF
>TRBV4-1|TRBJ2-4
CASSQASGTSGSSRYF
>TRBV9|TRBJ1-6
CASSQQGALTALHF
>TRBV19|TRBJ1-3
CAAKRTGAGNTIYF
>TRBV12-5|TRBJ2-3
CASGLGGSTDTQYF
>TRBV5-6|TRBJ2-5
CASSRGHPRNQETQYF
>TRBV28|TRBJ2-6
CATLFAGANVLTF
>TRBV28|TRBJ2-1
CASRKAGVNEQFF
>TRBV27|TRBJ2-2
CASGRQGPGELFF
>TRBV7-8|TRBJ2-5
CASTPGGRETQYF
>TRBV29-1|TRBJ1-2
CSVGAGTDNYGYTF
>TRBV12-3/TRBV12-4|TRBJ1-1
CASSFSFQGQAFF
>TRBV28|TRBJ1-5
CASSLRQTYSNQPQHF
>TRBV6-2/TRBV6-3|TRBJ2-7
CASSPSGTSYEQYF
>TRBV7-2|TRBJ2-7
CASSLGTGEQYF
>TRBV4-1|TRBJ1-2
CASSQRQGDLYGYTF
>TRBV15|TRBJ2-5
CATSATVWGAEETQYF
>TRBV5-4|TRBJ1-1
CASSGASGRNTEAFF
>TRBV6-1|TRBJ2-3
CASSEYFGTSEFTDTQYF
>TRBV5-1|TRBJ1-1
CASSLTGTGGTNTEAFF
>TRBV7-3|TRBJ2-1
CASSSKGAGGYNEQFF
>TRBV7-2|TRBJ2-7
CASSASGGNSYEQYF
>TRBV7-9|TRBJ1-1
CASSHKVGTPQAFF
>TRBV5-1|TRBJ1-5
CASSLLSGSNQPQHF
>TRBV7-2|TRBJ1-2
CASSRTSYNYGYTF
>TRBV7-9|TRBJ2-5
CASSLERLARGGIQETQYF
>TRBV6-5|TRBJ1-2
CASSRGDVYGGYTF
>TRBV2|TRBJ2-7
CASSEAPGTGGSEQYF
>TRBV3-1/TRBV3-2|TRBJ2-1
CASSPSLTSGRDNEQFF
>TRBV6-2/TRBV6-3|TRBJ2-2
CASSYSSRDANTGELFF
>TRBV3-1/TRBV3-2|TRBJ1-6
CASSQGGQKRAPLHF
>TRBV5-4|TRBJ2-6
CASSIRQGSGANVLTF
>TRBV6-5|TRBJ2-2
CASSYLAGVSGELFF
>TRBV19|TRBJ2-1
CASSIPLAGGNEQFF
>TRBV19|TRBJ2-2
CASRGTSNTGELFF
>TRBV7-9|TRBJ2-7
CASSLSNRVNEQYF
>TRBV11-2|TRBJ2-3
CARNPNTDTQYF
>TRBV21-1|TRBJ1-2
CASSNFRGGYTF
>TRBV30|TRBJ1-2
CAWSVPGQGINYGYTF
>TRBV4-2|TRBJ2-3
CASSQERASGGRDTQYF
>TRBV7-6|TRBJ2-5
CASSLLAGAIQETQYF
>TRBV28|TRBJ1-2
CASSTLRQGKGYTF
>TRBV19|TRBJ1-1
CASSGGQGNTEAFF
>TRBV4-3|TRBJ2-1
CASSQEGASGGSVFF
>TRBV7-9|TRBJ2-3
CASSISLDTDTQYF
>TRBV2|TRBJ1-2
CASSRDRGRINYGYTF